This T cell receptor (beta chain) appears in the sequencing data of a study of shared clonotypes between healthy human individuals (dated by TCRdb to the early 2020s). Broadly, across the study: The cohort included a few men and a couple of women between 18 and 49 years of age. Each donor's leukapheresis produced roughly between roughly 0.85 and 9.5 billion PBMCs. To increase sequencing depth and limit assay-specific biases, TCR repertoire library preparation and sequencing were carried out by different laboratories using diverse techniques. Blood TCR repertoires of about 5 healthy adults were deeply sequenced to estimate repertoire size and the extent of clonotype sharing between individuals. For each donor, three plates each were used for CD4 naive and CD4 memory, two plates were used for CD8 naive, and one plate was used for CD8 memory. The full study reports these points: Clonotypes shared by all four sorted-subset donors showed higher generation probabilities than non-shared clonotypes. Pairwise subsampling indicated that sequencing depth was expected to affect the degree of clonotype sharing among donors. The small number of donors limited the genetic and exposure-history diversity represented. Sampling was limited to blood, and TCR repertoires in tissue likely differ from TCR repertoires in blood. Sharing across a few donors was observed for about 5% of naive CD4, 3% to 3.5% of naive CD8, roughly 2.4% of memory CD4, and around 0.4% of memory CD8 clonotypes. Incomplete sequencing was indicated by rarefaction of sorted-subset datasets, despite the large sequencing depth. Naive subsets generally had larger estimated clonotype richness than memory subsets did.

For this clone: Its antigen is currently not known. Base-call qualities are not available, and no considerably larger clone is one nucleotide away.

The CDR3, cysteine through phenylalanine, is 15 amino acids long. Just the 45-base CDR3 DNA is kept, in frame starting at base 1. Looking up the germline V gene (reference sequence) yields CDR1 MNHNY and CDR2 SVGAGI. Relative to germline, V is 3 bases shorter and J is 0 bases shorter, with 9 bases between their ends. TCR CDR3 regions were amplified from genomic DNA by multiplex PCR using the deep immunoSEQ assay. Extracted genomic DNA from each cell subset was spread evenly across all wells of several immunoSEQ 96-well plates, with each plate serving as a replicate. Each replicate PCR for sorted subsets received around 200 ng genomic DNA, equal to about 30,000 T cell genomes. Purified libraries were measured with a Qubit 3.0 fluorometer, size-checked on a Bioanalyzer 2100, and measured again with the KAPA Library Quantification kit. A separate single-read 150-cycle Illumina NextSeq 550 flow cell was used to sequence each immunoSEQ 96-well plate. Concerning the study's data processing: The immunoSEQ output contained only junctional sequences without quality scores, so filtering could not match that applied to full-length reads. Sequences were annotated with PyIR, a Python wrapper for IgBLAST v1.9, using IMGT germline references to assign V/J genes and CDR3. Any read was removed if the V/J assignment was weak (E-value above 1e-6), the CDR3 was missing, or the read contained stop codons, out-of-frame junctions, or ambiguous translated residues. V3J clonotypes were defined as sequences sharing an identical inferred V gene, J gene, and CDR3 amino acid sequence. Percentage overlap between repertoires was computed as shared unique clonotypes divided by the size of the smaller repertoire. Three approaches were used to assess repertoire richness: RTK rarefaction, the Chao1 estimator, and Recon v2.1 estimates of unobserved clonotypes. Generation probabilities were computed with OLGA for all TCRbeta clonotypes obtained by the gDNA method from a handful of donors. Imported from immuneACCESS, the table was reduced by TCRdb to in-frame sequences with V and J called. These copies leave out some clones; in studies compared against another copy, an unresolved V gene accounts for under half, and the cause of the remainder is not known. D and trimming come from the DNA, and the V and J calls and clone size come from that table. Within this sample are millions of clones, with 85% to 95% of them counted one time only. The top ten clonotypes cover 0.1% to 0.15% of the sample.

The donors were healthy, HIV-negative adults with no recently reported acute infections or vaccinations. Every donor was a Caucasian adult residing in Nashville, Tennessee, USA. Magnetic negative selection was used to enrich CD4+ T cells, after which naive cells were positively selected on CD45RA and the negative fraction became the memory subset. After blood collection by leukapheresis, PBMCs were isolated using Ficoll-Histopaque density gradient centrifugation and then cryopreserved in the vapor phase of liquid nitrogen. Analytical flow cytometry was used to check the purity and quantity of every magnetically sorted T cell population. From each sorted fraction, genomic DNA was isolated and quantified by UV absorbance on a Nanodrop 2000c.

The rearrangement combines TRBV6-6 with TRBJ1-5; the D gene cannot be resolved reliably. This clonotype was obtained from a man younger than 35 in good health. Sequencing was done on a sample of naive CD4+ T cells sorted from blood. The cell subset or site label, read with the paper, signifies: CD45RA+ positively selected. The CDR3 has the sequence CASSYVQNSNQPQHF. The DNA reads as follows: TGTGCCAGCAGTTATGTCCAGAATAGCAATCAGCCCCAGCATTTT.